The 30 T cell receptor beta chains below all came from one sample that was sequenced in a study of Ad26.COV2.S vaccination and SARS-CoV-2 variants. The data were produced by immunoSEQ multiplex PCR, yet TCRdb's version contains in-frame clones alone and is incomplete. Altogether 300,000 to 350,000 clones are present, roughly nine tenths being singletons, with the ten largest covering roughly 6%. Treatment reported: 15 to 20 received Ad26.COV2.S at low or high dose, single or two shots; about 5 received placebo; per-sample allocation not given. At day 63 after the first vaccine or placebo injection, samples were drawn. The sequenced sample was peripheral blood, obtained in a trial of Ad26.COV2.S vaccine versus placebo. The receptors shown here come from a person aged 18-65 years who received the Ad26.COV2.S COVID-19 vaccine or a placebo.

The J gene is TRBJ1-1, the V gene TRBV19, with TRBD1 as a possible D gene (5 bases). Germline-derived CDR1 and CDR2 are LNHDA and SQIVND (reference sequence). This CDR3 is built from 13 residues. V was cut by 6 bases and J by 1 base, with 9 bases left in between. CDR3 residues: CASRRGQNTEAFF. The CDR3 DNA is TGTGCCAGTAGAAGAGGACAGAACACTGAAGCTTTCTTT.

The V call is TRBV27, the J call TRBJ1-1, with a possible D match to TRBD1 (6 bases). Germline CDR1 and CDR2: MNHEY and SMNVEV (reference sequence). This CDR3 comprises 14 residues. Trimming took 6 bases from V and 3 from J, leaving 14 bases between them. CDR3 loop: CASSQGPLDTEAFF. The CDR3 bases are TGTGCCAGCAGCCAGGGGCCGCTGGACACTGAAGCTTTCTTT.

This clone was detected only once. The rearrangement joins TRBV19 to TRBJ2-2, with 10 bases fitting TRBD2. CDR1 is LNHDA, CDR2 SQIVND, per germline (reference sequence). The CDR3 has 15 residues. V dropped 2 bases and J dropped 7; count of bases not matched to a gene: 4. The CDR3 coding sequence is TGTGCCAGTAGTATACTAGCGGGAGTAGTCGGGGAGCTGTTTTTT. It yields the protein CASSILAGVVGELFF.

The V gene is TRBV6-2 or TRBV6-3, the J gene TRBJ2-2, with a weak D call TRBD1 (6 bases). This CDR3 region has 15 residues. The V end was cut by 2 bases, the J end by 7 bases, with 14 bases between. From germline, CDR1 is MNHEY and CDR2 SVGEGT. This chain's CDR3 is CASSYPQGKGGELFF. The DNA of the CDR3 is TGTGCCAGCAGTTACCCCCAGGGGAAGGGCGGGGAGCTGTTTTTT.

V gene TRBV24-1 combines with J gene TRBJ2-1; 8 bases align to TRBD2. This CDR3 contains 14 residues. Trimming removed 8 bases from V and 8 bases from J; junction bases left unmatched: 10. Germline loops: CDR1 KGHDR, CDR2 SFDVKD. CDR3 bases: TGTGCCACCACGTCTGCGGGAGGAGGGTATGAGCAGTTCTTC. Protein: CATTSAGGGYEQFF.

V is TRBV6-5 and J is TRBJ2-7; the D gene is possibly TRBD1 (6 bases). V lost 7 bases, J lost 2 bases, and 12 bases lay in between. Germline V gene lookup returns CDR1 MNHEY and CDR2 SVGAGI. The CDR3 spans 13 residues. Here the CDR3 reads CASNGQQTYEQYF. CDR3 coding DNA: TGTGCCAGCAACGGACAGCAGACCTACGAGCAGTACTTC.

This rearrangement joins TRBV19 to TRBJ1-6; D remains unclear. Trimming shortened V by 6 bases and J by 5 bases, and 14 bases separated the two germline ends. Germline loops: CDR1 LNHDA, CDR2 SQIVND (reference sequence). This CDR3 is 15 amino acids long. CDR3 DNA sequence: TGTGCCAGTAGCACTAACCCAGCAAATAATTCACCCCTCCACTTT. This translates into CASSTNPANNSPLHF.

The chain carries TRBV2 and TRBJ2-5; possible D gene TRBD2, 6 bases. V was trimmed by 8 bases and J by 4 bases, leaving 11 bases between them. CDR3 length: 12 residues. The V gene's germline CDR1 is SNHLY and CDR2 FYNNEI. The CDR3 sequence is CASRRAGETQYF. The CDR3 DNA is TGTGCCAGCCGGAGGGCCGGAGAGACCCAGTACTTC.

The V call is TRBV19, the J call TRBJ2-7; TRBD2 aligns across 10 bases. The CDR3 runs to 14 residues. Trimming cost V 7 bases and J 2 bases; bases outside gene matches: 5. Germline V lookup: CDR1 LNHDA, CDR2 SQIVND (reference sequence). CDR3 sequence: CASTPSGSPYEQYF. CDR3 bases: TGTGCCAGTACCCCTAGCGGGAGTCCCTACGAGCAGTACTTC.

This clone was picked up a small number of times. V and J are TRBV19 and TRBJ2-7; D unclear. Trimming stripped 6 bases from V and 2 bases from J, with 14 bases between. Per the germline V gene, CDR1 is LNHDA and CDR2 is SQIVND (reference sequence). CDR3 size: 14 residues. For the CDR3, the DNA is TGTGCCAGTAGAGAGGTAGAGCCCCCCTACGAGCAGTACTTC. Protein product: CASREVEPPYEQYF.

The chain carries TRBV10-3 and TRBJ1-1, with 7 positions matching TRBD1. This CDR3 is 15 amino acids long. Germline-derived CDR1 and CDR2 are ENHRY and SYGVKD. V was clipped by 6 bases and J by 5 bases; unmatched bases: 12. CDR3 bases: TGTGCCATCAGGGCCAGGGGGGCAGCTGAGACTGAAGCTTTCTTT. Amino acid sequence: CAIRARGAAETEAFF.

The chain uses TRBV7-9 and TRBJ2-1; weak D call: TRBD1 (6 bases). CDR3 length: 13 amino acids. CDR1 is SEHNR and CDR2 is FQNEAQ in the germline V gene (reference sequence). Between the trimmed V and J ends, which lost 5 bases and 7 bases, there was a span of 12 bases. CDR3 protein: CASSPDRRNEQFF. The CDR3 nucleotides read TGTGCCAGCAGCCCCGACAGGCGGAATGAGCAGTTCTTC.

This sequence joins TRBV6-5 and TRBJ1-4; 9 bases map to TRBD1. Trimming removed 5 bases from V and 4 bases from J; junction bases left unmatched: 5. CDR1 is MNHEY, CDR2 SVGAGI, per germline. The CDR3 length is 15 residues. CDR3 DNA sequence: TGTGCCAGCAGTCGCGGACAGGGGCGTAATGAAAAACTGTTTTTT. Protein: CASSRGQGRNEKLFF.

This clone was found many times. CDR3 DNA: TGTGCCTGGAGCGATAACAGGGGAGCTTTCTTT. This codes for CAWSDNRGAFF. The chain couples TRBV30 to TRBJ1-1, with 7 bases fitting TRBD1. Germline V gives CDR1 GTSNPN, CDR2 SVGIG (reference sequence). Unmatched junction bases numbered 5, after V lost 3 bases and J lost 10 bases. This CDR3 spans 11 amino acids.

The chain couples TRBV19 to TRBJ2-5; no clear D gene. The germline V gene encodes CDR1 LNHDA and CDR2 SQIVND (reference sequence). Trimming stripped 3 bases from V and 7 bases from J, with 15 bases between. The CDR3 contains 14 residues. CDR3 loop: CASSILAGRGTQYF. The CDR3 nucleotides read TGTGCCAGTAGTATCTTAGCCGGACGTGGGACCCAGTACTTC.

This chain joins TRBV6-5 and TRBJ2-4; weak D call: TRBD1 (5 bases). The CDR3 sequence is 14 residues long. CDR1 and CDR2 (germline): MNHEY, SVGAGI. Trimming removed 5 bases at V and 6 bases at J, with 14 bases between. The CDR3 sequence is CASSPRQGRNIQYF. In DNA, the CDR3 is TGTGCCAGCAGTCCCCGCCAGGGAAGAAACATTCAGTACTTC.

This clone was observed once. V gene TRBV5-1 combines with J gene TRBJ2-6, with 7 positions matching TRBD1. This CDR3 spans 16 amino acids. CDR1 is SGHRS, CDR2 YFSETQ, per germline. V was pared by 0 bases and J by 3 bases, with 3 bases of the junction left unmatched. In DNA, the CDR3 is TGCGCCAGCAGCTTGGGAGGGGGCGTTGGGGCCAACGTCCTGACTTTC. Amino acids: CASSLGGGVGANVLTF.

The chain recombines TRBV4-2 with TRBJ1-5; the D gene is possibly TRBD1 (6 bases). The germline gives CDR1 LGHNA, CDR2 YNFKEQ. V dropped 1 base and J dropped 7 bases, with 14 bases sitting between them. The CDR3 totals 15 residues. DNA for the CDR3: TGTGCCAGCAGCCAAGTGGAGGGGGTAGGGCAGCCCCAGCATTTT. Translation gives CASSQVEGVGQPQHF.

The J gene is TRBJ1-1, the V gene TRBV19, with a possible D match to TRBD1 (5 bases). The CDR3 totals 13 residues. V lost 7 bases and J 5 bases, leaving 14 bases between the germline ends. Germline values: CDR1 LNHDA, CDR2 SQIVND (reference sequence). The CDR3 DNA reads as TGTGCCAGTATGAGGCAGGGTATAACTGAAGCTTTCTTT. Translating it yields CASMRQGITEAFF.

This chain joins TRBV19 and TRBJ1-1; TRBD1 is a possible D gene (5 bases). Between the trimmed V and J ends, which lost 7 bases and 1 base, there was a span of 13 bases. The V gene's germline CDR1 is LNHDA and CDR2 SQIVND (reference sequence). The CDR3 is 14 residues long. CDR3 sequence (DNA): TGTGCCAGTATCAACACGGGACGGAACACTGAAGCTTTCTTT. Amino acid sequence: CASINTGRNTEAFF.

The CDR3 sequence is CASSAFNTEAFF. Written as DNA, the CDR3 is TGTGCCAGCTCAGCGTTTAACACTGAAGCTTTCTTT. The rearrangement uses TRBV18 and TRBJ1-1; D not resolved. The CDR3 consists of 12 residues. Germline V gene lookup returns CDR1 KGHSH and CDR2 LQKENI. V was clipped by 5 bases and J by 2 bases, with 6 bases between them.

This rearrangement joins TRBV30 to TRBJ1-2, with D possibly matching TRBD1 (6 bases). The germline V gene has CDR1 GTSNPN and CDR2 SVGIG (reference sequence). The CDR3 runs to 16 residues. Trimming shortened V by 2 bases and J by 0 bases, and 16 bases separated the two germline ends. The CDR3 reads CAWSRKGGQTNYGYTF. CDR3 nucleotide sequence: TGTGCCTGGAGTAGAAAGGGGGGGCAAACTAACTATGGCTACACCTTC.

The chain recombines TRBV29-1 with TRBJ2-2; D gene unclear. CDR1 is SQVTM, CDR2 ANQGSEA, per germline. The CDR3 is 15 residues long. Trimming pared 4 bases from V and 2 bases from J, leaving 14 bases between. The CDR3 DNA is TGCAGCGTTGGAATCGTACAACAAAACACCGGGGAGCTGTTTTTT. Translation gives CSVGIVQQNTGELFF.

V usage is TRBV7-2 and J usage is TRBJ2-5; D might be TRBD2 (5 bases). V lost 7 bases and J 7 bases, leaving 13 bases between the germline ends. Germline CDR1 reads SGHTA; CDR2 reads FQGNSA. This CDR3 spans 12 amino acids. Written as DNA, the CDR3 is TGTGCCAGCACACTAGAAGTGGGGACCCAGTACTTC. Protein: CASTLEVGTQYF.

The V gene is TRBV27, the J gene TRBJ1-2; maybe TRBD1 (5 bases). This CDR3 spans 17 amino acids. The V end was cut by 4 bases, the J end by 5 bases, with 23 bases between. The germline CDR1 and CDR2 sequences are MNHEY and SMNVEV (reference sequence). DNA for the CDR3: TGTGCCAGCAGTTCCTCAACCCTCAGGGTTAGTGGGTATGGCTACACCTTC. As protein: CASSSSTLRVSGYGYTF.

This clone appeared once. The gene calls are TRBV9 and TRBJ1-3, with 8 bases matching TRBD1. Per germline, CDR1 SGDLS and CDR2 YYNGEE. J lost 4 bases, V lost 3 bases, and 12 bases had no gene match. The CDR3 spans 17 residues. The CDR3 spells CASSDYLDRGGGNTIYF. The CDR3 DNA is TGTGCCAGCAGCGACTATCTAGACAGGGGTGGCGGAAACACCATATATTTT.

V and J are TRBV7-2 and TRBJ2-5; TRBD2 matches 12 bases. Germline V gives CDR1 SGHTA, CDR2 FQGNSA. The CDR3 runs to 13 residues. The trim removed 5 bases at V and 7 bases at J, leaving 2 bases unmatched. As DNA, the CDR3 is TGTGCCAGCAGCCCGACTAGCGGGAGGACCCAGTACTTC. Encoded protein: CASSPTSGRTQYF. Full variable domain (missing parts from reference TRBV7-2 and TRBJ2-5): GAGVSQSPSNKVTEKGKDVELRCDPISGHTALYWYRQSLGQGLEFLIYFQGNSAPDKSGLPSDRFSAERTGGSVSTLTIQRTQQEDSAVYLCASSPTSGRTQYFGPGTRLLVL.

This clone was seen once. J is TRBJ1-1 and V is TRBV12-3 or TRBV12-4; D is undetermined. Trimming took 3 bases from V and 1 from J, leaving 3 bases between them. The CDR3 has 12 amino acids. The CDR3 region is CASSLANTEAFF. As DNA, the CDR3 is TGTGCCAGCAGTTTGGCGAACACTGAAGCTTTCTTT.

The count of this clone is one. This chain uses TRBV5-1 with TRBJ2-2, with D tentatively TRBD1 (5 bases). V lost 2 bases and J 0 bases, leaving 11 bases between the germline ends. The V gene's germline CDR1 is SGHRS and CDR2 YFSETQ. The CDR3 has 16 residues. CDR3 region: CASSFRTPPNTGELFF. Here the CDR3 DNA reads TGCGCCAGCAGCTTTAGGACACCACCGAACACCGGGGAGCTGTTTTTT.

The V call is TRBV7-9, the J call TRBJ2-7; D may be TRBD1 (6 bases). The V gene's germline CDR1 is SEHNR and CDR2 FQNEAQ (reference sequence). This CDR3 has 12 amino acids. V was trimmed by 6 bases and J by 3 bases, leaving 9 bases between them. This chain's CDR3 is CASSRGGYEQYF. CDR3 DNA: TGTGCCAGCAGTAGAGGGGGCTACGAGCAGTACTTC. The entire variable domain, with the rest obtained from reference TRBV7-9 and TRBJ2-7, is as follows: DTGVSQNPRHKITKRGQNVTFRCDPISEHNRLYWYRQTLGQGPEFLTYFQNEAQLEKSRLLSDRFSAERPKGSFSTLEIQRTEQGDSAMYLCASSRGGYEQYFGPGTRLTVT.